Shown below are 31 T cell receptor beta chains from a single sample sequenced in a study of Ad26.COV2.S vaccination and SARS-CoV-2 variants. Sample treatment: roughly 18 received Ad26.COV2.S at low or high dose, single or two shots; 5 received placebo; per-sample allocation not given. The study sampled participants on day 63 after the first vaccine or placebo injection. Some clones are missing from TCRdb's copy, which holds only in-frame ones; the method was immunoSEQ multiplex PCR. The sample lists about 680,000 clones; roughly nine tenths were seen once. The sample in question was peripheral blood, obtained in a trial of Ad26.COV2.S vaccine versus placebo. The receptors come from a person aged 18 to 59 who received the Ad26.COV2.S COVID-19 vaccine or a placebo.

CDR3 bases: TGTGCCAGCAGCCCGAAACGACAGGGAGGAACAGATACGCAGTATTTT. As protein: CASSPKRQGGTDTQYF. The rearrangement uses TRBV7-3 and TRBJ2-3; a possible D gene is TRBD1 (7 bases). The CDR3 is 16 residues long. The germline V gene encodes CDR1 SGHTA and CDR2 FQGTGA. The V gene lost 5 bases and the J gene lost 3 bases, with 18 bases spanning the gap.

This chain joins TRBV19 and TRBJ2-2; D gene ambiguous. The germline gives CDR1 LNHDA, CDR2 SQIVND (reference sequence). The CDR3 covers 15 residues. Between the trimmed V and J ends, which lost 4 bases and 6 bases, there was a span of 15 bases. The CDR3 protein is CASSTPPVWAGELFF. The CDR3 DNA reads TGTGCCAGTAGTACCCCCCCGGTTTGGGCCGGGGAGCTGTTTTTT.

This clone occurred a few times. The V and J genes are TRBV6-6 and TRBJ1-1; tentative D call: TRBD1 (6 bases). Germline values: CDR1 MNHNY, CDR2 SVGAGI (reference sequence). V was clipped by 6 bases and J by 11 bases, with 16 bases between them. This CDR3 contains 12 residues. CDR3 DNA: TGTGCCAGCAGCCAAGGGACAAAAGACGCTTTCTTT. Protein product: CASSQGTKDAFF.

This chain joins TRBV19 and TRBJ2-5, with 8 bases identical to TRBD1. There are 16 residues in the CDR3. Germline CDR1 reads LNHDA; CDR2 reads SQIVND (reference sequence). The V gene end was trimmed by 4 bases and the J gene end by 8 bases; junction bases not matched to a gene: 15. CDR3 amino acids: CASSTDPQGAAETQYF. The CDR3 DNA reads TGTGCCAGTAGTACGGACCCCCAGGGGGCGGCGGAAACCCAGTACTTC.

This chain connects TRBV6-6 to TRBJ1-5, with D unclear. Per the germline V gene, CDR1 is MNHNY and CDR2 is SVGAGI (reference sequence). The CDR3 runs to 11 residues. Trimming shortened V by 7 bases and J by 4 bases, and 5 bases separated the two germline ends. CDR3 sequence: CASKANQPQHF. The CDR3 nucleotides read TGTGCCAGCAAGGCGAATCAGCCCCAGCATTTT.

This clone was recorded only once. The gene calls are TRBV5-1 and TRBJ1-5, with 7 bases matching TRBD1. V lost 3 bases and J lost 7; bases outside the gene matches: 7. Germline V gene lookup returns CDR1 SGHRS and CDR2 YFSETQ. The CDR3 covers 14 residues. The CDR3 here is CASSSTGFGQPQHF. DNA of the CDR3: TGCGCCAGCAGCTCGACAGGGTTCGGACAGCCCCAGCATTTT.

The CDR3 sequence: CASSFTGTQFF. In DNA form, the CDR3 reads TGTGCCAGCAGCTTTACAGGGACCCAGTTCTTC. This chain joins TRBV21-1 and TRBJ2-1; the table calls TRBD1, which could not be checked here. TRBV21-1 is labeled a pseudogene. This CDR3 comprises 11 residues.

This rearrangement joins TRBV9 to TRBJ2-1; 8 bases agree with TRBD2. The germline CDR1 and CDR2 sequences are SGDLS and YYNGEE. The CDR3 consists of 15 residues. The J segment lost 9 bases and the V segment lost 4 bases, leaving 12 bases of the junction unmatched. The CDR3 region has the DNA TGTGCCAGCAGCCCGGGAGCGGGGGAATCGGTTGAGCAGTTCTTC. Amino acids: CASSPGAGESVEQFF. Full variable domain (remainder filled in from reference TRBV9 and TRBJ2-1): DSGVTQTPKHLITATGQRVTLRCSPRSGDLSVYWYQQSLDQGLQFLIQYYNGEERAKGNILERFSAQQFPDLHSELNLSSLELGDSALYFCASSPGAGESVEQFFGPGTRLTVL.

This chain links TRBV6-1 with TRBJ2-3, with unresolved D. V was shortened by 2 bases and J by 2 bases, with 11 bases between the two germline ends. The CDR3 runs 15 residues. CDR1 is MNHNS, CDR2 SASEGT, per germline. The CDR3 DNA reads as TGTGCCAGCAGTGAACTCGGCAGTTACACAGATACGCAGTATTTT. It is translated as CASSELGSYTDTQYF.

This rearrangement joins TRBV11-2 to TRBJ1-6; TRBD1 aligns across 7 bases. CDR1 and CDR2 from the germline V gene are SGHAT and FQNNGV. With 5 bases clipped from V and 14 bases from J, the junction kept 15 bases outside the gene matches. This CDR3 comprises 15 residues. The CDR3 region has the DNA TGTGCCAGCAGCACGCTCCTTAGGGGGCTAGGAACCCTCCACTTT. Protein: CASSTLLRGLGTLHF.

The chain is built from TRBV11-3 and TRBJ2-1; 8 bases align to TRBD1. The V and J ends lost 4 bases and 6 bases, in that order; junction bases with no gene match: 5. In germline, CDR1 is SGHNT, CDR2 YENEEA. The CDR3 runs to 14 residues. Written as DNA, the CDR3 is TGTGCCAGCAGCTGGGGGACAGGTACCAATGAGCAGTTCTTC. Translating it yields CASSWGTGTNEQFF.

Only one count was recorded for this clone. V and J are TRBV7-3 and TRBJ2-2, with D possibly being TRBD1 (6 bases). Trimming stripped 5 bases from V and 1 base from J, with 14 bases between. Germline V gene data show CDR1 as SGHTA and CDR2 as FQGTGA. This CDR3 spans 16 amino acids. Written as DNA, the CDR3 is TGTGCCAGCAGCCCATCCGGGACATGGAACACCGGGGAGCTGTTTTTT. Translation: CASSPSGTWNTGELFF.

The V gene is TRBV12-3 or TRBV12-4, the J gene TRBJ1-1, with D maybe TRBD1 (6 bases). The CDR3 is made up of 12 amino acids. Trimming left V 7 bases short and J 5 bases short, with 11 bases between. CDR3 nucleotide sequence: TGTGCCAGCAACTTCAGGGGAACTGAAGCTTTCTTT. It specifies CASNFRGTEAFF.

The DNA for the CDR3 is TGTGCCAGCAGCTTACCGAGCCTTACAGCTAACTATGGCTACACCTTC. Translating it yields CASSLPSLTANYGYTF. The chain has TRBV7-2 and TRBJ1-2; D is uncertain. The CDR3 is made up of 16 amino acids. Trimming pared 2 bases from V and 0 bases from J, leaving 13 bases between. Per germline, CDR1 SGHTA and CDR2 FQGNSA.

The CDR3 DNA is TGTGCCAGCAGCCAATACTTTTCTTCGTTAGCCAAAAACATTCAGTACTTC. It translates to CASSQYFSSLAKNIQYF. The chain joins TRBV3-1 (or the pseudogene TRBV3-2) to TRBJ2-4; no reliable D call. Germline V CDR1 and CDR2: LGHDT, YNNKEL (reference sequence). The CDR3 has 17 amino acids. V was shortened by 2 bases and J by 0 bases, with 14 bases between the two germline ends.

The chain has TRBV5-5 and TRBJ1-5, with 7 nucleotides matching TRBD1. The junction had 4 bases not matched to a gene; V was cut back by 0 bases and J by 7 bases. CDR3 length: 14 amino acids. CDR1 is SGHKS and CDR2 is YYEKEE in the germline V gene (reference sequence). CDR3 DNA: TGTGCCAGCAGCTTGGAACAGGGGCGGCAGCCCCAGCATTTT. Translation: CASSLEQGRQPQHF.

This clone was observed many times. The chain has TRBV19 and TRBJ2-1; D perhaps matches TRBD2 (5 bases). The CDR3 length is 16 residues. V lost 1 base, J lost 3 bases, and 13 bases lay in between. The germline V gene encodes CDR1 LNHDA and CDR2 SQIVND (reference sequence). CDR3 sequence reads: CASSIVGVAGYNEQFF. The DNA of the CDR3 is TGTGCCAGTAGTATAGTCGGAGTGGCGGGCTACAATGAGCAGTTCTTC.

The V and J genes are TRBV27 and TRBJ1-4; a possible D gene is TRBD1 (6 bases). The V gene's germline CDR1 is MNHEY and CDR2 SMNVEV (reference sequence). V lost 6 bases, J lost 8 bases, and 25 bases lay in between. The CDR3 has 17 residues. The CDR3 DNA reads as TGTGCCAGCAGACGGAGGGGATATGGGGGCGGTGGGGAAAAACTGTTTTTT. Protein sequence: CASRRRGYGGGGEKLFF.

This chain links TRBV30 with TRBJ1-1; D is uncertain. Germline V gene lookup returns CDR1 GTSNPN and CDR2 SVGIG (reference sequence). CDR3 length equals 13 residues. The V and J ends lost 1 base and 2 bases respectively, with 8 bases between them. CDR3 in DNA: TGTGCCTGGAGTGAACTTCTTAACACTGAAGCTTTCTTT. Its protein is CAWSELLNTEAFF.

This chain links TRBV12-3 or TRBV12-4 with TRBJ2-1; the D gene could be TRBD1 or TRBD2 (7 bases each). There are 12 residues in the CDR3. Trimming took 5 bases from V and 9 from J, leaving 11 bases between them. The DNA of the CDR3 is TGTGCCAGCAGTAGCAGGGGGGGTGAGCAGTTCTTC. Its translation: CASSSRGGEQFF.

The chain links TRBV24-1 to TRBJ2-2, with 16 bases fitting TRBD2. Germline assignment: CDR1 KGHDR and CDR2 SFDVKD. Trimming cost V 3 bases and J 7 bases; bases outside gene matches: 10. CDR3 length: 19 amino acids. CDR3 coding DNA: TGTGCCACCAGTGATCATTCCGGGACTAGCGGGAGGGGGCGCGGGGAGCTGTTTTTT. Translated: CATSDHSGTSGRGRGELFF.

The rearrangement uses TRBV9 and TRBJ2-4, with D maybe TRBD1 (6 bases). V lost 3 bases and J lost 1, with 14 bases in between. Germline V gives CDR1 SGDLS, CDR2 YYNGEE. The CDR3 contains 16 residues. The CDR3 protein is CASSAQGSKAKNIQYF. The CDR3 nucleotides are TGTGCCAGCAGCGCGCAGGGGAGTAAGGCCAAAAACATTCAGTACTTC.

The genes are TRBV5-1 and TRBJ1-3; tentative D call: TRBD1 (5 bases). There are 15 residues in the CDR3. Germline V lookup: CDR1 SGHRS, CDR2 YFSETQ. V dropped 4 bases and J dropped 4 bases, with 15 bases sitting between them. In DNA, the CDR3 is TGCGCCAGCAGCCTCCTAGGGGTGGGAGGAAACACCATATATTTT. It specifies CASSLLGVGGNTIYF.

The chain is built from TRBV5-1 and TRBJ2-1; 7 bases are shared with TRBD2. Germline lookup yields CDR1 SGHRS and CDR2 YFSETQ. The CDR3 spans 14 residues. V lost 7 bases to trimming and J lost 5 bases; unmatched junction nucleotides: 9. CDR3 in amino acids: CASRDYLLDNEQFF. In DNA form, the CDR3 reads TGCGCCAGCCGGGACTACCTACTTGACAATGAGCAGTTCTTC.

This clone occurred a few times. The rearrangement joins TRBV12-3 or TRBV12-4 to TRBJ1-2; no reliable D call. The CDR3 is made up of 12 amino acids. Trimming shortened V by 6 bases and J by 5 bases, and 10 bases separated the two germline ends. Here the CDR3 reads CASRGTTYGYTF. In DNA, the CDR3 is TGTGCCAGCAGGGGAACAACGTATGGCTACACCTTC.

The chain couples TRBV18 to TRBJ1-4; D not certain. The germline V gene encodes CDR1 KGHSH and CDR2 LQKENI. Between the trimmed V and J ends, which lost 1 base and 0 bases, there was a span of 6 bases. This CDR3 has 15 amino acids. CDR3 sequence (DNA): TGTGCCAGCTCACCACTCCCGGCAACTAATGAAAAACTGTTTTTT. This sequence encodes CASSPLPATNEKLFF.

CDR3 loop: CASSKAPGGTYEQYF. DNA for the CDR3: TGTGCCAGCAGCAAAGCGCCGGGGGGGACCTACGAGCAGTACTTC. The V and J genes are TRBV21-1 and TRBJ2-7; no DNA check was done on the table's D call, TRBD2. TRBV21-1 is designated a pseudogene. This CDR3 comprises 15 residues.

This clone was detected once. The same CDR3 also results from other DNA sequences found in this sample. The chain is built from TRBV30 and TRBJ2-7; a possible D gene is TRBD2 (6 bases). CDR1 and CDR2 (germline): GTSNPN, SVGIG (reference sequence). V lost 0 bases and J lost 0, with 9 bases in between. The CDR3 consists of 14 residues. The CDR3 bases are TGTGCCTGGAGTGTTGGGGGGATCTCCTACGAGCAGTACTTC. It codes for CAWSVGGISYEQYF.

V is TRBV6-4 and J is TRBJ1-1; D call uncertain. CDR1 MRHNA and CDR2 SNTAGT come from the germline V gene. This CDR3 is 11 amino acids long. The CDR3 sequence: CVGREGTEAFF. Written as DNA, the CDR3 is TGTGTCGGAAGAGAGGGAACTGAAGCTTTCTTT.

J is TRBJ2-7 and V is TRBV10-3, with a possible D match to TRBD2 (5 bases). The CDR3 extends over 14 amino acids. Germline V gene data show CDR1 as ENHRY and CDR2 as SYGVKD. V was shortened by 5 bases and J by 0 bases, with 11 bases between the two germline ends. In nucleotides, the CDR3 is TGTGCCATCAGTCCAACTAGTCCCTCCTACGAGCAGTACTTC. Residues: CAISPTSPSYEQYF.

CDR3 sequence: CASSDSRGTGAHEQYF. The CDR3 bases are TGTGCCAGCAGTGACAGCCGCGGGACAGGGGCACACGAGCAGTACTTC. The chain has TRBV6-1 and TRBJ2-7, with 10 nucleotides matching TRBD1. Losses at the gene ends were 3 bases for V and 5 bases for J; bases not matched to a gene: 10. The CDR3 is 16 residues long. In germline, CDR1 is MNHNS, CDR2 SASEGT.